This T cell receptor beta chain appears in the sequencing data of a study of beta chain features in type 1 diabetes. Study-wide points: Type 1 diabetes patients had moderately but significantly shorter TCRB CDR3s in all four CD4+ subsets.

In this sample, this clone turned up a few times. Its matching antigen is unknown. Expressed TCRB transcripts got sequenced, as all isolated RNA was reverse transcribed. Clones were sequenced by immunoSEQ multiplex PCR, and TCRdb holds only the in-frame ones, with some missing. The table has hundreds of thousands of clones, over 11% seen once; the top ten hold 0.03% to 0.045%. Germline CDR1 reads PRHDT; CDR2 reads FYEKMQ (reference sequence). The CDR3 consists of 16 residues. Trimming at V came to 2 bases and at J to 1 base, leaving 2 bases not matched to a gene. J is TRBJ2-6 and V is TRBV13; TRBD1 matches 7 bases. Sequencing input: naive CD4+ T cells from blood. This clonotype was obtained from a man between 18 and 29 years old with type 1 diabetes. This CDR3 is CASSLRTGSGANVLTF. As DNA, the CDR3 is TGTGCCAGCAGCTTACGGACAGGATCTGGGGCCAACGTCCTGACTTTC.